What follows describes a single TCR beta chain. Antigen: not known. The data were obtained in a study of cytomegalovirus exposure and HLA in healthy donors. Whole-study findings and limits: In vitro experiments confirmed that three CMV-associated chains were specific for CMV antigens. High specificity and sensitivity for cytomegalovirus status were reported for the classifier.

Profiling relied on immunoSEQ multiplex PCR, and the TCRdb table lists in-frame clones only, not all of them. Of 120,000 or so clones in the sample, 70% to 90% are singletons; the top ten hold 1.5% to 2%. The CDR3 is 14 amino acids. Trimming cost V 0 bases and J 6 bases, with 15 bases left between them. CDR1 SQVTM and CDR2 ANQGSEA come from the germline V gene. The sample taken for sequencing was PBMCs. The TCR was taken from a man between 18 and 35 years old in good health and CMV-seronegative. The chain carries TRBV29-1 and TRBJ2-7, with D possibly matching TRBD1 (5 bases). CDR3 in amino acids: CSVEDLGRVGEQYF. In DNA form, the CDR3 reads TGCAGCGTTGAAGATCTCGGCAGGGTGGGCGAGCAGTACTTC.